Listed below are T cell receptor beta chains from one sample, sequenced in a study of T cell clonotyping in hematopoietic cell transplantation. Clones were read by immunoSEQ multiplex PCR, and TCRdb kept only the in-frame ones, dropping some. There are roughly 50,000 clones in the sample; 65% to 90% occur only once, and 5.9% lies in the top ten. The sample here was peripheral blood mononuclear cells, taken before stem cell transplant. Receptor source: a man aged 55 to 70 with biphenotypic leukemia. Some clones in this sample may be carry-over from other donors' samples. The CDR3 runs from the conserved cysteine through the conserved F or W. The order of the fields is clone size, J gene, V gene, CDR3 length, D gene, CDR3 DNA, CDR3 protein. The D gene is left open where the match is weak. Clone sizes are given selectively: once, few, many, or a class where the clone is expanded.

abundance: NA
j_gene: TRBJ2-1
v_gene: TRBV29-1
len: 9
d_gene: NA
CDR3nt: TGCAGCGTGGGGTATGAGCAGTTCTTC
CDR3aa: CSVGYEQFF

abundance: NA
j_gene: TRBJ2-2
v_gene: TRBV6-6
len: 15
d_gene: NA
CDR3nt: TGTGCCAGCAGTTTTCAGGGCGTTTTTACCGGGGAGCTGTTTTTT
CDR3aa: CASSFQGVFTGELFF

abundance: NA
j_gene: TRBJ1-1
v_gene: TRBV28
len: 16
d_gene: TRBD1
CDR3nt: TGTGCCAGCAGTCTACATGACGGACAGGGGAACACTGAAGCTTTCTTT
CDR3aa: CASSLHDGQGNTEAFF

abundance: NA
j_gene: TRBJ2-3
v_gene: TRBV10-3
len: 15
d_gene: TRBD2
CDR3nt: TGTGCCGTGACTAGCGGGATCGTGGGCACAGATACGCAGTATTTT
CDR3aa: CAVTSGIVGTDTQYF

abundance: NA
j_gene: TRBJ1-1
v_gene: TRBV20-1
len: 11
d_gene: NA
CDR3nt: TGCAGTGAAGGTCGGGGACGAGGAGCTTTCTTT
CDR3aa: CSEGRGRGAFF

abundance: NA
j_gene: TRBJ2-5
v_gene: TRBV2
len: 12
d_gene: NA
CDR3nt: TGTGCCAGCTCAGGGGAAGGAGAGACCCAGTACTTC
CDR3aa: CASSGEGETQYF

abundance: NA
j_gene: TRBJ1-5
v_gene: TRBV15
len: 14
d_gene: NA
CDR3nt: TGTGCCACCAGCAGAGATCTCGAGGGGCAGCCCCAGCATTTT
CDR3aa: CATSRDLEGQPQHF

abundance: NA
j_gene: TRBJ1-1
v_gene: TRBV28
len: 13
d_gene: TRBD1
CDR3nt: TGTGCCAGCAGTCGTCAAGGGACAGCTGAAGCTTTCTTT
CDR3aa: CASSRQGTAEAFF

abundance: NA
j_gene: TRBJ1-1
v_gene: TRBV28
len: 16
d_gene: NA
CDR3nt: TGTGCCAGCAGGAGGACATTAAAGGCGCCGGGCACTGAAGCTTTCTTT
CDR3aa: CASRRTLKAPGTEAFF

abundance: NA
j_gene: TRBJ2-5
v_gene: TRBV27
len: 17
d_gene: NA
CDR3nt: TGTGCCAGCAGTTTGGACCCTTTAGGGGGAGTTGCAGAGACCCAGTACTTC
CDR3aa: CASSLDPLGGVAETQYF

abundance: NA
j_gene: TRBJ2-3
v_gene: TRBV7-9
len: 12
d_gene: NA
CDR3nt: TGTGCCAGCAGCTTAGGGGCAGATACGCAGTATTTT
CDR3aa: CASSLGADTQYF

abundance: NA
j_gene: TRBJ1-2
v_gene: TRBV28
len: 13
d_gene: NA
CDR3nt: TGTGCCAGCAGTGTACCCGCAGGGTTCGGCTACACCTTC
CDR3aa: CASSVPAGFGYTF

abundance: NA
j_gene: TRBJ2-2
v_gene: TRBV6-1
len: 14
d_gene: NA
CDR3nt: TGTGCCAGCAGTGCAGGACCGAACACCGGGGAGCTGTTTTTT
CDR3aa: CASSAGPNTGELFF

abundance: NA
j_gene: TRBJ2-2
v_gene: TRBV25-1
len: 15
d_gene: NA
CDR3nt: TGTGCCAGCTCATGGACGGGGAAGGACACCGGGGAGCTGTTTTTT
CDR3aa: CASSWTGKDTGELFF

abundance: NA
j_gene: TRBJ2-3
v_gene: TRBV10-2
len: 17
d_gene: TRBD2
CDR3nt: TGCGCCAGCAGCGCAACAAGGCTAGCGGGAGGAATAGATACGCAGTATTTT
CDR3aa: CASSATRLAGGIDTQYF

abundance: NA
j_gene: TRBJ1-1
v_gene: TRBV6-6
len: 16
d_gene: TRBD1
CDR3nt: TGTGCCAGCGTTGGACAGGGGGCGAACCCTAACACTGAAGCTTTCTTT
CDR3aa: CASVGQGANPNTEAFF

abundance: NA
j_gene: TRBJ1-1
v_gene: TRBV4-1
len: 16
d_gene: NA
CDR3nt: TGCGCCAGCAGCCAAGATGAGGGGCGGATGAACACTGAAGCTTTCTTT
CDR3aa: CASSQDEGRMNTEAFF

abundance: NA
j_gene: TRBJ2-7
v_gene: TRBV27
len: 15
d_gene: TRBD1
CDR3nt: TGTGCCAGCAGCCCGGACAGGGGAATTTCCGACGAGCAGTACTTC
CDR3aa: CASSPDRGISDEQYF

abundance: NA
j_gene: TRBJ2-5
v_gene: TRBV9
len: 14
d_gene: TRBD2
CDR3nt: TGTGCCAGCAGCTGGGGGGGAGCACAAGAGACCCAGTACTTC
CDR3aa: CASSWGGAQETQYF

abundance: NA
j_gene: TRBJ1-2
v_gene: TRBV20-1
len: 11
d_gene: NA
CDR3nt: TGCAGTGCTAGAGGCATTAATGGCTACACCTTC
CDR3aa: CSARGINGYTF

abundance: once
j_gene: TRBJ1-1
v_gene: TRBV6-5
len: 16
d_gene: NA
CDR3nt: TGTGCCAGCAGTTACGGGAGCGGGGCCCTAAACACTGAAGCTTTCTTT
CDR3aa: CASSYGSGALNTEAFF

abundance: NA
j_gene: TRBJ1-5
v_gene: TRBV19
len: 14
d_gene: NA
CDR3nt: TGTGCCAGTAGTAGTCAGGGGACCTCGGAGCCCCAGCATTTT
CDR3aa: CASSSQGTSEPQHF

abundance: NA
j_gene: TRBJ1-2
v_gene: TRBV4-2
len: 16
d_gene: NA
CDR3nt: TGTGCCAGCAGCCAATGGGCTAGGGGGGTGGCCTATGGCTACACCTTC
CDR3aa: CASSQWARGVAYGYTF

abundance: NA
j_gene: TRBJ2-7
v_gene: TRBV5-6
len: 16
d_gene: NA
CDR3nt: TGTGCCAGCAACATAGGCGGGCCCTCCCGACCCTACGAGCAGTACTTC
CDR3aa: CASNIGGPSRPYEQYF

abundance: NA
j_gene: TRBJ1-5
v_gene: TRBV28
len: 15
d_gene: NA
CDR3nt: TGTGCCAGCAGTCCGCTCGGGTTGGGCAATCAGCCCCAGCATTTT
CDR3aa: CASSPLGLGNQPQHF

abundance: NA
j_gene: TRBJ2-7
v_gene: TRBV7-6
len: 15
d_gene: TRBD2
CDR3nt: TGTGCCAGCAGCGCGGGACTAGCGAGCTCCTACGAGCAGTACTTC
CDR3aa: CASSAGLASSYEQYF

abundance: NA
j_gene: TRBJ2-2
v_gene: TRBV6-5
len: 15
d_gene: TRBD1
CDR3nt: TGTGCCAGCAGTCGCCGGGACAGGCACACCGGGGAGCTGTTTTTT
CDR3aa: CASSRRDRHTGELFF

abundance: NA
j_gene: TRBJ1-2
v_gene: TRBV7-9
len: 17
d_gene: TRBD1
CDR3nt: TGTGCCAGCAGCTCGACCGGGACAGGGGTCGTCGGGTATGGCTACACCTTC
CDR3aa: CASSSTGTGVVGYGYTF

abundance: once
j_gene: TRBJ1-2
v_gene: TRBV7-9
len: 14
d_gene: NA
CDR3nt: TGTGCCAGCAGCTTTCAGGGCTTGGTCTATGGCTACACCTTC
CDR3aa: CASSFQGLVYGYTF

abundance: NA
j_gene: TRBJ2-7
v_gene: TRBV6-1
len: 16
d_gene: NA
CDR3nt: TGTGCCAGCAGTGATGGTGGGCAGGGTGGTAGGGACGAGCAGTACTTC
CDR3aa: CASSDGGQGGRDEQYF

abundance: once
j_gene: TRBJ1-5
v_gene: TRBV11-2
len: 13
d_gene: NA
CDR3nt: TGTGCCAGCAGCTTAAATCGCAATCAGCCCCAGCATTTT
CDR3aa: CASSLNRNQPQHF

abundance: NA
j_gene: TRBJ2-3
v_gene: TRBV7-2
len: 15
d_gene: NA
CDR3nt: TGTGCCAGCAGCCAGGCAGGGTGGGGCACAGATACGCAGTATTTT
CDR3aa: CASSQAGWGTDTQYF

abundance: once
j_gene: TRBJ2-1
v_gene: TRBV5-4
len: 12
d_gene: NA
CDR3nt: TGTGCCAGCAGCTTGCAGGGGAATGAGCAGTTCTTC
CDR3aa: CASSLQGNEQFF

abundance: NA
j_gene: TRBJ1-5
v_gene: TRBV5-5
len: 15
d_gene: NA
CDR3nt: TGTGCCAGCAGCTTTTCGTTGGGACCGGAGAGGCCCCAGCATTTT
CDR3aa: CASSFSLGPERPQHF

abundance: once
j_gene: TRBJ1-2
v_gene: TRBV6-5
len: 15
d_gene: TRBD1
CDR3nt: TGTGCCAGCAGTCCCAGCCGGGGGACAGCCTATGGCTACACCTTC
CDR3aa: CASSPSRGTAYGYTF

abundance: NA
j_gene: TRBJ1-3
v_gene: TRBV6-6
len: 16
d_gene: NA
CDR3nt: TGTGCCAGCAGTTACTCTCGGCCGAGCTCTGGAAACACCATATATTTT
CDR3aa: CASSYSRPSSGNTIYF

abundance: NA
j_gene: TRBJ2-7
v_gene: TRBV14
len: 13
d_gene: TRBD2
CDR3nt: TGTGCCAGCAGCCAAGGGTGGGGGGGCGAGCAGTACTTC
CDR3aa: CASSQGWGGEQYF

abundance: NA
j_gene: TRBJ2-3
v_gene: TRBV19
len: 15
d_gene: TRBD1
CDR3nt: TGTGCCAGTATTTTCGGGACAGGTGTACAGGATACGCAGTATTTT
CDR3aa: CASIFGTGVQDTQYF

abundance: NA
j_gene: TRBJ2-1
v_gene: TRBV30
len: 14
d_gene: NA
CDR3nt: TGTGCCTGGAGTGTACAGATCGGACTACTTGAGCAGTTCTTC
CDR3aa: CAWSVQIGLLEQFF

abundance: NA
j_gene: TRBJ2-5
v_gene: TRBV30
len: 17
d_gene: TRBD2
CDR3nt: TGTGCCTGGAGTGTACTCGGACTAGCGGGAACCCAAGAGACCCAGTACTTC
CDR3aa: CAWSVLGLAGTQETQYF

abundance: NA
j_gene: TRBJ1-2
v_gene: TRBV5-1
len: 14
d_gene: NA
CDR3nt: TGCGCCAGCAGCTTGGGGTTCAGTGGTAATGGCTACACCTTC
CDR3aa: CASSLGFSGNGYTF

abundance: NA
j_gene: TRBJ2-5
v_gene: TRBV5-6
len: 14
d_gene: TRBD2
CDR3nt: TGTGCCAGCAGCTTGGAACTAGCGGAAGAGACCCAGTACTTC
CDR3aa: CASSLELAEETQYF

abundance: NA
j_gene: TRBJ2-2
v_gene: TRBV9
len: 16
d_gene: TRBD1
CDR3nt: TGTGCCAGCAGCGGGAGAATGACAGGGGTAAACGGGGAGCTGTTTTTT
CDR3aa: CASSGRMTGVNGELFF

abundance: NA
j_gene: TRBJ2-7
v_gene: TRBV4-2
len: 15
d_gene: TRBD2
CDR3nt: TGTGCCAGCAGCCCGGGGACTAGCGGTTCCTACGAGCAGTACTTC
CDR3aa: CASSPGTSGSYEQYF

abundance: NA
j_gene: TRBJ1-2
v_gene: TRBV28
len: 17
d_gene: NA
CDR3nt: TGTGCCAGCAGTCCCCGCTCGCCACCTAGCGTTCTCTATGGCTACACCTTC
CDR3aa: CASSPRSPPSVLYGYTF

abundance: NA
j_gene: TRBJ2-7
v_gene: TRBV30
len: 14
d_gene: TRBD1
CDR3nt: TGTGCCTGGAGTGTAGGGACAGGGATATACGAGCAGTACTTC
CDR3aa: CAWSVGTGIYEQYF

abundance: NA
j_gene: TRBJ2-6
v_gene: TRBV4-1
len: 16
d_gene: NA
CDR3nt: TGCGCCAGCAGCCAAGGGCCGGGAGCCGGGGCCAACGTCCTGACTTTC
CDR3aa: CASSQGPGAGANVLTF

abundance: NA
j_gene: TRBJ2-3
v_gene: TRBV4-2
len: 14
d_gene: NA
CDR3nt: TGTGCCAGCAGCCCCCGACTAGGGGGCGATACGCAGTATTTT
CDR3aa: CASSPRLGGDTQYF

abundance: NA
j_gene: TRBJ2-1
v_gene: TRBV19
len: 14
d_gene: NA
CDR3nt: TGTGCCAGTAGTCCCCCCGGGGGAAGAGAAAAGCAGTTCTTC
CDR3aa: CASSPPGGREKQFF

abundance: NA
j_gene: TRBJ1-5
v_gene: TRBV27
len: 14
d_gene: TRBD1
CDR3nt: TGTGCCAGCGGACAGGGGTCGGGCAATCAGCCCCAGCATTTT
CDR3aa: CASGQGSGNQPQHF

abundance: NA
j_gene: TRBJ1-5
v_gene: TRBV9
len: 15
d_gene: NA
CDR3nt: TGTGCCAGCAGCCCCGGGGCCGGACGCAATCAGCCCCAGCATTTT
CDR3aa: CASSPGAGRNQPQHF